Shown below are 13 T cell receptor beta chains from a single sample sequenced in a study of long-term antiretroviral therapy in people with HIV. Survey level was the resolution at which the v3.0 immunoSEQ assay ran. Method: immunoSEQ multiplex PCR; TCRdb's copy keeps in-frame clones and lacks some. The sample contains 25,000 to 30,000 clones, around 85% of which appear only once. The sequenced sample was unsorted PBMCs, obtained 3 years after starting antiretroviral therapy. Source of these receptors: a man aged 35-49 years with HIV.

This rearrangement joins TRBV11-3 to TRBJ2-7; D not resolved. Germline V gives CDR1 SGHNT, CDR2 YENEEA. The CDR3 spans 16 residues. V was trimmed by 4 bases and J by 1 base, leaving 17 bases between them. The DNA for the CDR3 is TGTGCCAGCAGCTCTTTCGGATCTTCCTCGTCCTACGAGCAGTACTTC. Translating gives CASSSFGSSSSYEQYF.

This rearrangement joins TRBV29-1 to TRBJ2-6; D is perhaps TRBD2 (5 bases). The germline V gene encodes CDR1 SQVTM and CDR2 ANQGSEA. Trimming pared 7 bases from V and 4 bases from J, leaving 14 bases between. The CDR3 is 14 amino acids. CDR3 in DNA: TGCAGCGCTTACGAGGCGGGCGGGGCCAACGTCCTGACTTTC. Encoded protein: CSAYEAGGANVLTF.

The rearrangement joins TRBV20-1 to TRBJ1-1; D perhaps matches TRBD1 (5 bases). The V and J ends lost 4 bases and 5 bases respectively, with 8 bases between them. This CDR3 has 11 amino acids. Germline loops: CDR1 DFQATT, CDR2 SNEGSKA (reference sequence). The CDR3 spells CSAMEGTEAFF. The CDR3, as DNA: TGCAGTGCTATGGAGGGGACTGAAGCTTTCTTT.

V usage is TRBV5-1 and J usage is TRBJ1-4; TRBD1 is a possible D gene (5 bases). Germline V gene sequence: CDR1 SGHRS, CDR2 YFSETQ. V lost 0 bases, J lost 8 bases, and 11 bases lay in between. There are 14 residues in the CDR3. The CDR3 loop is CASSLVQGGEKLFF. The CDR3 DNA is TGCGCCAGCAGCTTGGTCCAGGGCGGAGAAAAACTGTTTTTT.

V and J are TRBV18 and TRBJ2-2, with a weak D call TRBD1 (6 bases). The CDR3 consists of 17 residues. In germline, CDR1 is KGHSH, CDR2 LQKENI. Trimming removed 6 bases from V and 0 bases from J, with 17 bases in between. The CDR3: CASSPSQGFANTGELFF. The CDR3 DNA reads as TGTGCCAGCTCCCCCAGCCAGGGGTTCGCGAACACCGGGGAGCTGTTTTTT.

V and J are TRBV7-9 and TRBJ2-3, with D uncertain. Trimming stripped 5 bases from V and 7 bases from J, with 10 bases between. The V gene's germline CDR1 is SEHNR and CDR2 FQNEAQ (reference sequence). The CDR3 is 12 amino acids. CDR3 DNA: TGTGCCAGCAGCGGGCTTTGGAATACGCAGTATTTT. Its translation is CASSGLWNTQYF.

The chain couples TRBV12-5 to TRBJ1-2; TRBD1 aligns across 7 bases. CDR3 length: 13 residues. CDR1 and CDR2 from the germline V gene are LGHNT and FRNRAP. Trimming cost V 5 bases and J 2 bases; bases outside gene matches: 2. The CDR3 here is CASGPGQNYGYTF. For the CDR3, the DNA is TGTGCTAGTGGTCCGGGACAGAACTATGGCTACACCTTC.

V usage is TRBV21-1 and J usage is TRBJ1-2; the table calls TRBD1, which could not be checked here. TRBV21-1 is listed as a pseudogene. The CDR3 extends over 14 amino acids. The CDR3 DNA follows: TGTGCCAGCAGCGGAAACAGGGGGCAGGAGGGCTACACCTTC. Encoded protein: CASSGNRGQEGYTF.

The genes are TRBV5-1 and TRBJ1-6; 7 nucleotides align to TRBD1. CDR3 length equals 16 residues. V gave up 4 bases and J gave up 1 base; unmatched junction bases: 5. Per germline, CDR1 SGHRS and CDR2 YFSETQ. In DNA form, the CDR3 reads TGCGCCAGCAGCCCCGGACAGGCATCCTATAATTCACCCCTCCACTTT. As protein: CASSPGQASYNSPLHF.

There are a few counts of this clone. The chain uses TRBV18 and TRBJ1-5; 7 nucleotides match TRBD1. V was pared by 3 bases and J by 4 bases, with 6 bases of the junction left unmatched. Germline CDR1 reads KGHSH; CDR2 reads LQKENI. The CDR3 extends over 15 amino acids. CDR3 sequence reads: CASSPVAGGNQPQHF. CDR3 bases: TGTGCCAGCTCACCGGTTGCAGGGGGGAATCAGCCCCAGCATTTT.

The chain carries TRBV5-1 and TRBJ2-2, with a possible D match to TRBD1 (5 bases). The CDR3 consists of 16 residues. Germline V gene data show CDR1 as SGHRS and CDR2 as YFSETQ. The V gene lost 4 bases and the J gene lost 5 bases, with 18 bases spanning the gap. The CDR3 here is CASSPDSSRETGELFF. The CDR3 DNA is TGCGCCAGCAGCCCCGACAGTTCCCGTGAGACCGGGGAGCTGTTTTTT.

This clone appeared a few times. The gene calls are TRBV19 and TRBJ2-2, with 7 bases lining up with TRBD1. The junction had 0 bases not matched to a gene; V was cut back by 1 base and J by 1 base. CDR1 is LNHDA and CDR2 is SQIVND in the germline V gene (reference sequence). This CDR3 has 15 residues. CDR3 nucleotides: TGTGCCAGTAGTATAGCAGGGGGGAACACCGGGGAGCTGTTTTTT. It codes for CASSIAGGNTGELFF.

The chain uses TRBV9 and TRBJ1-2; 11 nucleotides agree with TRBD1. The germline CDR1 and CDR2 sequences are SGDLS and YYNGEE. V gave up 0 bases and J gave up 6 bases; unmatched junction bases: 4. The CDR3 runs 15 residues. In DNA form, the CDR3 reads TGTGCCAGCAGCGTAGGATCGGGACAGGGGGATGGCTACACCTTC. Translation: CASSVGSGQGDGYTF.